This TCR beta chain was sequenced for a study of blood T cell repertoires in COVID-19. Source study methods: Estimation of nucleated cell counts was performed using reference gene primer amplification. Produced via immunoSEQ multiplex PCR; TCRdb's table is partial and in-frame only. V, J and clone size are taken as reported in that table, and D and trimming were inferred from the DNA itself. The sample records roughly 140,000 clones, approximately 88% being singletons. Per germline, CDR1 SQVTM and CDR2 ANQGSEA. This CDR3 spans 15 amino acids. V shed 2 bases, J shed 2 bases, and the junction held 4 bases outside the gene matches.

Material for sequencing was peripheral blood. This rearrangement joins TRBV29-1 to TRBJ2-1; TRBD2 matches at 9 bases. This sequence was found in a man in his sixties or seventies with acute or convalescent COVID-19. The DNA for the CDR3 is TGCAGCGTTGAATTAAGGACTAGCGCCTACAATGAGCAGTTCTTC. It translates to CSVELRTSAYNEQFF.